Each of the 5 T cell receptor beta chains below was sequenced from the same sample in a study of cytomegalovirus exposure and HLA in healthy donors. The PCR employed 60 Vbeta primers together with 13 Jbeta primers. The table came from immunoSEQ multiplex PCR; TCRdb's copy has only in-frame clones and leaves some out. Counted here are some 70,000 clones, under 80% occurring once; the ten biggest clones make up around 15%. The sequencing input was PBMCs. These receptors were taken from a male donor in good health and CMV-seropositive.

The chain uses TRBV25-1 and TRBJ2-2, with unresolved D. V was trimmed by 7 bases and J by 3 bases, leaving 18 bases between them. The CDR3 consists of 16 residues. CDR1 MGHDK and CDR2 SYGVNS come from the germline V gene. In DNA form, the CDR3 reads TGTGCCAGCACCCAGGTTGGGTATTCGGACACCGGGGAGCTGTTTTTT. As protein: CASTQVGYSDTGELFF.

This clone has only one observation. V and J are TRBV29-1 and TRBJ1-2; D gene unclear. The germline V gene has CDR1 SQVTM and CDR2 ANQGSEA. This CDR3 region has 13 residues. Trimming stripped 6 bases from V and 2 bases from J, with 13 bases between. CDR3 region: CSVASNSNYGYTF. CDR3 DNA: TGCAGCGTAGCATCGAATAGCAACTATGGCTACACCTTC. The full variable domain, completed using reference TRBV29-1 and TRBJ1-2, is SAVISQKPSRDICQRGTSLTIQCQVDSQVTMMFWYRQQPGQSLTLIATANQGSEATYESGFVIDKFPISRPNLTFSTLTVSNMSPEDSSIYLCSVASNSNYGYTFGSGTRLTVV.

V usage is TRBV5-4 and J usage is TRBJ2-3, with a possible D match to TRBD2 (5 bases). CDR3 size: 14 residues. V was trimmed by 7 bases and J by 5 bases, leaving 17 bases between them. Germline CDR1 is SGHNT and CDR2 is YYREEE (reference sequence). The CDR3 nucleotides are TGTGCCAGCCTCCTTAATCCCGGGGAAGATACGCAGTATTTT. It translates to CASLLNPGEDTQYF.

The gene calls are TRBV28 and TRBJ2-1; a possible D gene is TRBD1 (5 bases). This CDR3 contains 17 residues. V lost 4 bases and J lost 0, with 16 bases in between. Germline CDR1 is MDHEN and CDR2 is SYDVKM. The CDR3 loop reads CASSWNPGSSSYNEQFF. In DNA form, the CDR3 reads TGTGCCAGCAGTTGGAACCCAGGGTCGAGCTCCTACAATGAGCAGTTCTTC.

The CDR3 loop reads CASMGQNSPLHF. In DNA, the CDR3 is TGTGCCAGCATGGGACAGAATTCACCCCTCCACTTT. V gene TRBV6-5 combines with J gene TRBJ1-6; 7 bases map to TRBD1. In germline, CDR1 is MNHEY, CDR2 SVGAGI. J gave up 7 bases and V 7 bases, and 1 base lay outside the gene matches. There are 12 residues in the CDR3.